This T cell receptor beta chain was identified during a study of Ad26.COV2.S vaccination and SARS-CoV-2 variants. The overall study: Donor participated within the Ad26.COV2.S arm of the COV1001 trial. Once or twice, 56 days apart, Ad26.COV2.S was delivered intramuscularly.

Whole-study results and caveats: Substantial response breadth was reportedly seen for spike-specific CD8+ and CD4+ T cells after vaccination.

Data came from immunoSEQ multiplex PCR; TCRdb stores just in-frame clones and leaves some out. The sample includes fewer than 600,000 clones, nearly 90% of them seen just once. As to this clone: Its antigen is currently unknown.

Described treatment: 15 to 20 received Ad26.COV2.S at low or high dose, single or two shots; 5 received placebo; per-sample allocation not given. The investigators took samples on day 63 after the first vaccine or placebo injection. An Ad26 vector expressing Wuhan-strain SARS-CoV-2 spike constituted the vaccine. Germline loops: CDR1 MNHEY, CDR2 SMNVEV (reference sequence). The germline V and J ends were trimmed by 1 base and 8 bases, with 14 bases remaining between them. The CDR3 has 15 residues. The sequences come from peripheral blood, collected in a trial of Ad26.COV2.S vaccine versus placebo. This chain links TRBV27 with TRBJ1-4; maybe TRBD1 (5 bases). The TCR was taken from a person aged 18 to 59 who received the Ad26.COV2.S COVID-19 vaccine or a placebo. CDR3 region: CASSLWGVGGEKLFF. As DNA, the CDR3 is TGTGCCAGCAGTTTATGGGGGGTGGGTGGGGAAAAACTGTTTTTT.